This T cell receptor (beta chain) is from a study of shared clonotypes between healthy human individuals (dated by TCRdb to about 2020). Study-wide context: A couple of women and three men aged 18 to 49 years were included in the cohort. Blood TCR repertoires of five healthy adults were deeply sequenced to estimate repertoire size and the extent of clonotype sharing between individuals. Leukapheresis yielded between about 0.85 and 9.5 billion PBMCs per donor. For each donor, CD4 naive and CD4 memory were each given three plates, CD8 naive was given two plates, and CD8 memory was given one plate. Libraries were prepared and TCR repertoires were sequenced by different laboratories using diverse techniques, in order to increase sequencing depth and limit assay-specific biases.

The donors were healthy, HIV-negative adults who had no recently reported acute infections or vaccinations. Every donor was a Caucasian adult residing in Nashville, Tennessee, USA. Magnetic negative selection was used to enrich CD4+ T cells, after which naive cells were positively selected on CD45RA and the negative fraction became the memory subset. Blood was collected by leukapheresis, and PBMCs were isolated by Ficoll-Histopaque density gradient centrifugation and then cryopreserved in liquid nitrogen vapor phase. Analytical flow cytometry was used to check the purity and quantity of every magnetically sorted T cell population. Genomic DNA was isolated from every sorted fraction and measured by UV absorbance on a Nanodrop 2000c. Here is what the overall study found, with its caveats: Naive subsets generally had larger estimated clonotype richness than memory subsets did. When a handful of donors were compared, the shared fraction of clonotypes was about 5% for naive CD4, approximately 3.5% for naive CD8, more than 2% for memory CD4, and 0.3% to 0.5% for memory CD8. Pairwise subsampling led to the expectation that sequencing depth would affect the degree of clonotype sharing among donors. Clonotypes shared by all four sorted-subset donors showed higher generation probabilities than non-shared clonotypes. Only blood was sampled, and tissue TCR repertoires likely differ from those in blood. Rarefaction of sorted-subset datasets indicated incomplete sequencing despite the large sequencing depth. The genetic and exposure-history diversity represented was limited by the small number of donors.

TCR CDR3 regions were amplified from genomic DNA by multiplex PCR using the deep immunoSEQ assay. Genomic DNA extracted from each cell subset was distributed evenly over all wells of several immunoSEQ 96-well plates, and each plate served as one replicate. For sorted subsets, 200 to 250 ng genomic DNA, equal to about 30,000 T cell genomes, was loaded into each replicate PCR. Purified libraries were measured with a Qubit 3.0 fluorometer, size-checked on a Bioanalyzer 2100, and measured again with the KAPA Library Quantification kit. A separate single-read 150-cycle Illumina NextSeq 550 flow cell was used to sequence each immunoSEQ 96-well plate. From the authors' description of their analysis: Because only junctional sequences without quality scores were contained in the immunoSEQ output, filtering matching that applied to full-length reads could not be performed. Sequences were annotated with PyIR, a Python wrapper for IgBLAST v1.9, using IMGT germline references to assign V/J genes and CDR3. Reads were removed for weak V/J assignments (E-value above 1e-6), missing CDR3, stop codons, out-of-frame junctions, or ambiguous translated residues. V3J clonotypes were defined as sequences sharing the same inferred V gene, J gene, and CDR3 amino acid sequence. The percentage overlap between two repertoires was calculated by dividing the number of shared unique clonotypes by the size of the smaller repertoire. RTK rarefaction, the Chao1 estimator, and Recon v2.1 estimates of unobserved clonotypes were used to assess repertoire richness. For all TCRbeta clonotypes obtained by the gDNA method from a few donors, generation probabilities were computed with OLGA. As stored in TCRdb, this immuneACCESS dataset retains in-frame rearrangements with V and J assigned. A fraction of the clones does not appear; measured against another copy, unresolved V genes explain less than half of the discrepancy, and the remainder lacks a known reason. V and J calls and clone size are copied from that table; D and trimming were computed from the DNA. The sample includes roughly 700,000 clones, with roughly 70% observed a single time. The top ten clonotypes cover over 1.5% of the sample.

Of note for this clone: Its recognized antigen is unknown. No much larger clone exists at a distance of one base, and base qualities are not known.

The clonotype comes from a woman between 25 and 40 years old in good health. The specimen sequenced was memory CD4+ T cells sorted from blood. The sample's cell subset or site label, decoded: CD45RA-negative fraction.

In nucleotide form, the sequence is TGTGCCAGCAGCTTGACAGGAGAAACTGAAGCTTTCTTT. Translated, this gives CASSLTGETEAFF. The V gene is TRBV7-9 and the J gene is TRBJ1-1, and perhaps TRBD1 as D gene, on 6 matching bases. Deletion took 3 bases off V and 5 bases off J, with a span of 10 bases between the germline ends. The CDR3 has 13 amino acids, counting the end cysteine and phenylalanine. CDR3 DNA is the only sequence kept; it has 39 bases, read in frame from the first base. The germline V gene encodes CDR1 SEHNR and CDR2 FQNEAQ (reference sequence).